This T cell receptor beta chain was sequenced for a study of blood T cell repertoires in COVID-19. The data were produced by immunoSEQ multiplex PCR, yet TCRdb's version contains in-frame clones alone and is incomplete. The repertoire holds some 350,000 clones, with around nine tenths as singletons. This CDR3 region has 12 residues. Trimming pared 7 bases from V and 3 bases from J, leaving 12 bases between. Looked up from germline, CDR1 is GTSNPN and CDR2 is SVGIG (reference sequence). This clonotype was sampled from a human donor in a cohort sampled during active COVID-19. Sequencing input: peripheral blood. The chain carries TRBV30 and TRBJ1-2; a weak D match, TRBD1 (5 bases). The CDR3: CASSREDYGYTF. The DNA for the CDR3 is TGTGCCTCATCCAGGGAGGACTATGGCTACACCTTC.